Below, 9 T cell receptor beta chains from the same sample are listed, as sequenced in a study of shared clonotypes between healthy human individuals. Assay used: immunoSEQ multiplex PCR; TCRdb lists only in-frame clones, some missing. The table has hundreds of thousands of clones, about 96% seen once. Sample: naive CD4+ T cells sorted from blood. Described subset: CD45RA+ positively selected. The receptors were gathered from a woman under 40 in good health.

The rearrangement links TRBV28 to TRBJ1-1; no clear D. The germline V gene has CDR1 MDHEN and CDR2 SYDVKM. The CDR3 length is 11 residues. CDR3 loop: CATLENTEAFF. CDR3 DNA: TGTGCTACCTTGGAGAACACTGAAGCTTTCTTT.

The gene calls are TRBV9 and TRBJ1-4; 7 positions agree with TRBD1. The CDR3 consists of 17 residues. CDR1 SGDLS and CDR2 YYNGEE come from the germline V gene. J lost 6 bases, V lost 4 bases, and 15 bases had no gene match. CDR3 residues: CASSPQGDPGGYEKLFF. The CDR3 DNA follows: TGTGCCAGCAGCCCCCAGGGGGACCCTGGGGGCTATGAAAAACTGTTTTTT.

This clone has a single count. The V call is TRBV28, the J call TRBJ1-5; D is possibly TRBD1 (6 bases). V lost 6 bases, J lost 0 bases, and 21 bases lay in between. From germline, CDR1 is MDHEN and CDR2 SYDVKM. The CDR3 is 18 amino acids. The CDR3 sequence: CASRSLYPGQDSNQPQHF. CDR3 bases: TGTGCCAGCAGATCTCTTTACCCGGGACAAGATAGCAATCAGCCCCAGCATTTT. Full variable domain (rest looked up from reference TRBV28 and TRBJ1-5): DVKVTQSSRYLVKRTGEKVFLECVQDMDHENMFWYRQDPGLGLRLIYFSYDVKMKEKGDIPEGYSVSREKKERFSLILESASTNQTSMYLCASRSLYPGQDSNQPQHFGDGTRLSIL.

This clone was found once. The V call is TRBV5-1, the J call TRBJ2-1; 10 bases are shared with TRBD1. Looked up from germline, CDR1 is SGHRS and CDR2 is YFSETQ. V lost 4 bases, J lost 6 bases, and 7 bases stayed unmatched. This CDR3 region has 15 residues. CDR3 residues: CASSDAGQGINEQFF. For the CDR3, the DNA is TGCGCCAGCAGCGACGCGGGACAGGGGATCAATGAGCAGTTCTTC. Full variable domain (rest looked up from reference TRBV5-1 and TRBJ2-1): KAGVTQTPRYLIKTRGQQVTLSCSPISGHRSVSWYQQTPGQGLQFLFEYFSETQRNKGNFPGRFSGRQFSNSRSEMNVSTLELGDSALYLCASSDAGQGINEQFFGPGTRLTVL.

The rearrangement links TRBV5-1 to TRBJ1-1; no firm D call. The CDR3 is 12 amino acids. The germline CDR1 and CDR2 sequences are SGHRS and YFSETQ. Deletions cut 0 bases from V and 1 base from J, with 1 base between. CDR3 DNA sequence: TGCGCCAGCAGCTTGGCGAACACTGAAGCTTTCTTT. Translating gives CASSLANTEAFF.

The chain combines TRBV27 with TRBJ1-1; unclear D gene. V lost 6 bases, J lost 2 bases, and 10 bases lay in between. The length of the CDR3 is 13 residues. The germline V gene encodes CDR1 MNHEY and CDR2 SMNVEV (reference sequence). The CDR3 sequence: CASRQQRNTEAFF. CDR3 nucleotides: TGTGCCAGCAGGCAACAGAGAAACACTGAAGCTTTCTTT.

This chain uses TRBV6-7 with TRBJ2-3; possibly TRBD1 for D (6 bases). TRBV6-7 is treated as an ORF (open reading frame) with a function not yet certain. The CDR3 loop spans 13 amino acids. Trimming took off 8 bases at V and 6 bases at J, with 15 bases between the two ends. In DNA form, the CDR3 reads TGTGCCAGCCTGGAAGGGGGTGGGGATACGCAGTATTTT. It specifies CASLEGGGDTQYF.

The V call is TRBV2, the J call TRBJ2-2; 10 bases agree with TRBD1. The germline V gene encodes CDR1 SNHLY and CDR2 FYNNEI. This CDR3 spans 17 amino acids. J lost 7 bases, V lost 6 bases, and 14 bases had no gene match. CDR3 nucleotide sequence: TGTGCCAGCAGCATACAACCGGGACAGGGGCTGGGCGGGGAGCTGTTTTTT. Translation: CASSIQPGQGLGGELFF.

CDR3 nucleotide sequence: TGTGCCATCAGTGATGGGGATACGCAGTATTTT. Residues: CAISDGDTQYF. The chain joins TRBV10-3 to TRBJ2-3; no clear D gene. CDR1 ENHRY and CDR2 SYGVKD come from the germline V gene. The CDR3 loop spans 11 amino acids. The V gene lost 3 bases and the J gene lost 6 bases, with 4 bases spanning the gap.